What follows is one T cell receptor (beta chain) and its context. The antigen is undetermined. The PCR ran on 60 Vbeta and 13 Jbeta primers. The repertoire was sequenced with immunoSEQ multiplex PCR; TCRdb's copy has only in-frame clones and lacks some. The sample records around 180,000 clones, around 87% being singletons. The sample belongs to a study of cytomegalovirus exposure and HLA in healthy donors. Study at large: Around 83% of several hundred genotyped donors fell in the Caucasian-associated ancestry cluster. General study points: Analyses of presence and absence presupposed an approximately uniform sequencing depth across donors. Reportedly, TCR beta sequences accurately predicted HLA-A and HLA-B alleles in most subjects.

The ends lost 5 bases at V and 6 bases at J; junction bases unmatched: 9. Germline V gene sequence: CDR1 SEHNR, CDR2 FQNEAQ (reference sequence). The CDR3 runs 16 residues. The gene calls are TRBV7-9 and TRBJ2-1, with 11 positions matching TRBD2. The clonotype was recovered from a woman aged 18-29 years in good health and CMV-seronegative. Sequencing used PBMCs. In DNA form, the CDR3 reads TGTGCCAGCAGCCTGTGGACTAGCGGGCGCCCCAATGAGCAGTTCTTC. This codes for CASSLWTSGRPNEQFF.